Shown below are 16 T cell receptor beta chains from a single sample sequenced in a study of shared clonotypes between healthy human individuals. Naive CD8 cells were CD45RO-negative, positively selected for CCR7, excluding terminally differentiated effector memory CD45RA+ cells. TCRdb's copy holds only in-frame clones and misses some; the assay was immunoSEQ multiplex PCR. The profile shows about 700,000 clones, 92% of them singletons. The sequenced material came from naive CD8+ T cells sorted from blood. Receptors originate from a young man in good health.

In its sample, this clone was seen once. The chain has TRBV11-3 and TRBJ2-2; a weak D match, TRBD1 (6 bases). From germline, CDR1 is SGHNT and CDR2 YENEEA. The CDR3 covers 15 residues. Trimming took off 5 bases at V and 6 bases at J, with 16 bases between the two ends. The CDR3 DNA sequence: TGTGCCAGCAGCACCCGGACAGTCGGAGCCGGGGAGCTGTTTTTT. This translates into CASSTRTVGAGELFF.

The rearrangement joins TRBV6-4 to TRBJ2-3; 9 bases map to TRBD1. The V and J ends lost 4 bases and 6 bases, in that order; junction bases with no gene match: 11. This CDR3 is built from 16 residues. Germline lookup yields CDR1 MRHNA and CDR2 SNTAGT. The chain's CDR3 is CASSALGQGFSDTQYF. CDR3 DNA: TGTGCCAGCAGTGCGCTGGGACAGGGCTTCTCGGATACGCAGTATTTT.

This chain links TRBV10-3 with TRBJ2-3; D is perhaps TRBD1 or TRBD2 (5 bases each). Germline loops: CDR1 ENHRY, CDR2 SYGVKD. The V end lost 2 bases, the J end lost 1 base, and 16 bases lay between the germline ends. The CDR3 consists of 17 residues. The CDR3 protein is CAISEGGWGRGTDTQYF. In DNA form, the CDR3 reads TGTGCCATCAGTGAGGGTGGCTGGGGACGGGGCACAGATACGCAGTATTTT.

V usage is TRBV5-5 and J usage is TRBJ1-2, with D unclear. Per germline, CDR1 SGHKS and CDR2 YYEKEE (reference sequence). The V end lost 0 bases, the J end lost 7 bases, and 7 bases lay between the germline ends. The CDR3 is made up of 12 amino acids. This chain's CDR3 is CASSLGGAGYTF. DNA for the CDR3: TGTGCCAGCAGCTTGGGAGGCGCTGGCTACACCTTC.

Note on this clone: This sample also contains other DNA sequences that code for the same CDR3. The gene calls are TRBV11-3 and TRBJ2-2, with D possibly TRBD2 on 6 matching bases. The germline gives CDR1 SGHNT, CDR2 YENEEA. The CDR3 is 13 amino acids. The V end lost 4 bases, the J end lost 5 bases, and 8 bases lay between the germline ends. The CDR3 sequence: CASSSRGTGELFF. Here the CDR3 DNA reads TGTGCCAGCAGCTCTCGGGGGACCGGGGAGCTGTTTTTT.

CDR3 in DNA: TGTGCCAGCAGCTTAGGATACAGCGGGCTATCAGATACGCAGTATTTT. As protein: CASSLGYSGLSDTQYF. This chain connects TRBV7-6 to TRBJ2-3; maybe TRBD2 (6 bases). CDR1 and CDR2 from the germline V gene are SGHVS and FNYEAQ. Between the trimmed V and J ends, which lost 1 base and 4 bases, there was a span of 15 bases. The CDR3 loop spans 16 amino acids.

The chain is built from TRBV4-1 and TRBJ1-3, with D possibly being TRBD1 (6 bases). CDR1 MGHRA and CDR2 YSYEKL come from the germline V gene. The ends were cut back, 6 bases at V and 3 bases at J, with 18 bases in the middle. There are 16 residues in the CDR3. The CDR3 region has the DNA TGCGCCAGCAGGAGTCTACAGGGACGCTTTGGAAACACCATATATTTT. It yields the protein CASRSLQGRFGNTIYF.

The CDR3 is CASSLSLNGGEQFF. The CDR3 DNA is TGTGCCAGCAGCTTAAGCTTAAACGGGGGTGAGCAGTTCTTC. V and J are TRBV7-9 and TRBJ2-1; D might be TRBD2 (6 bases). With 2 bases removed from V and 9 bases from J, the gap between germline ends came to 14 bases. The CDR3 is made up of 14 amino acids. Germline CDR1 SEHNR, CDR2 FQNEAQ (reference sequence).

The V and J genes are TRBV5-1 and TRBJ2-1, with 7 bases fitting TRBD1. Losses at the gene ends were 4 bases for V and 10 bases for J; bases not matched to a gene: 20. The CDR3 has 17 amino acids. CDR1 is SGHRS and CDR2 is YFSETQ in the germline V gene. The CDR3 is CASSHYFQTGQIWEQFF. The CDR3 DNA reads as TGCGCCAGCAGCCATTACTTCCAGACAGGGCAAATTTGGGAGCAGTTCTTC.

The CDR3 protein is CASATGRKLFF. DNA for the CDR3: TGTGCCAGCGCGACAGGGAGAAAACTGTTTTTT. J is TRBJ1-4 and V is TRBV28; TRBD1 matches 7 bases. This CDR3 region has 11 residues. The germline V gene encodes CDR1 MDHEN and CDR2 SYDVKM. V shed 8 bases and J 10 bases; nucleotides not matched to a gene: 4.

The chain employs TRBV7-9 and TRBJ2-7; weak D call: TRBD1 (5 bases). The CDR3 has 14 residues. Germline CDR1 SEHNR, CDR2 FQNEAQ (reference sequence). Trimming shortened V by 2 bases and J by 3 bases, and 11 bases separated the two germline ends. This CDR3 is CASSLTVGLYEQYF. In DNA form, the CDR3 reads TGTGCCAGCAGCTTAACTGTGGGGCTCTACGAGCAGTACTTC.

V gene TRBV9 combines with J gene TRBJ1-1; 7 bases agree with TRBD1. The V gene's germline CDR1 is SGDLS and CDR2 YYNGEE. The CDR3 runs 15 residues. J gave up 5 bases and V 1 base, and 8 bases lay outside the gene matches. The CDR3 nucleotides read TGTGCCAGCAGCGTATTAGGGGGCGTTGGGACTGAAGCTTTCTTT. Translated, it gives CASSVLGGVGTEAFF.

This chain links TRBV4-1 with TRBJ2-7; no firm D call. Trimming removed 7 bases at V and 4 bases at J, with 14 bases between. CDR1 and CDR2 from the germline V gene are MGHRA and YSYEKL. There are 13 residues in the CDR3. DNA of the CDR3: TGCGCCAGCAACCCCCCAGGCTCTTACGAGCAGTACTTC. This gives the protein CASNPPGSYEQYF.

The rearrangement links TRBV28 to TRBJ2-3; 7 nucleotides align to TRBD2. CDR1 and CDR2 from the germline V gene are MDHEN and SYDVKM. V shed 3 bases, J shed 6 bases, and the junction held 6 bases outside the gene matches. The CDR3 consists of 14 residues. The CDR3 DNA reads TGTGCCAGCAGTTTTTCAAGCGGGATGGATACGCAGTATTTT. This sequence encodes CASSFSSGMDTQYF.

The chain couples TRBV7-9 to TRBJ2-2; possible D gene TRBD1, 6 bases. CDR1 SEHNR and CDR2 FQNEAQ come from the germline V gene (reference sequence). The CDR3 contains 15 residues. Trimming stripped 5 bases from V and 6 bases from J, with 16 bases between. The CDR3 is CASSPPGARAGELFF. CDR3 nucleotide sequence: TGTGCCAGCAGCCCGCCAGGGGCTCGGGCCGGGGAGCTGTTTTTT.

The V call is TRBV27, the J call TRBJ2-7; D ambiguous. Trimming removed 2 bases from V and 6 bases from J, with 14 bases in between. The CDR3 loop spans 14 amino acids. CDR1 is MNHEY and CDR2 is SMNVEV in the germline V gene (reference sequence). CDR3 sequence reads: CASSLLDESGEQYF. The CDR3 DNA reads TGTGCCAGCAGTTTACTGGACGAATCTGGCGAGCAGTACTTC.